What follows describes a single T cell receptor (beta chain). Its cognate antigen is unknown. The data stem from a study of cytomegalovirus exposure and HLA in healthy donors. Regarding the study as a whole: In a later analysis, CMV-associated beta chains were mostly HLA-associated, it appeared.

It was with 60 Vbeta and 13 Jbeta primers that the PCR ran. TCRdb keeps only in-frame clones here, not all; method: immunoSEQ multiplex PCR. Among over 95,000 clones listed, over 60% were seen once. The specimen was PBMCs. The TCR originated in a female donor in good health and CMV-seronegative.

CDR3 DNA: TGTGCCAGCAGCCGGGAATATAGCAATCAGCCCCAGCATTTT. Translating gives CASSREYSNQPQHF. V and J are TRBV5-6 and TRBJ1-5; D not certain. Looked up from germline, CDR1 is SGHDT and CDR2 is YYEEEE. The CDR3 runs 14 residues. V was clipped by 4 bases and J by 0 bases, with 8 bases between them.